This T cell receptor beta chain was retrieved from a study of cytomegalovirus exposure and HLA in healthy donors. Findings and limits, study-wide: In vitro confirmation showed three CMV-associated chains to be CMV antigen specific.

This clone was seen only once. The antigen is not known. TCRdb's table, derived via immunoSEQ multiplex PCR, lists solely in-frame clones and lacks some. This sample has about 140,000 clones, with 82% found just once. This CDR3 is 20 amino acids long. CDR1 is SGHDN, CDR2 FVKESK, per germline. V lost 3 bases, J lost 5 bases, and 31 bases lay in between. The rearrangement joins TRBV14 to TRBJ1-2, with D uncertain. The sample comprised PBMCs. The sequence came from a man aged 30-40 years in good health and CMV-seropositive. Written as DNA, the CDR3 is TGTGCCAGCAGCCAGGCTGGGGTTCCTACCAGACGGGTTCGGGGATATGGCTACACCTTC. This gives the protein CASSQAGVPTRRVRGYGYTF.